The 14 T cell receptor beta chains given below trace back to one sample, sequenced in a study of neurological immune-mediated disorders. One entry per CDR3 protein results from TCRdb running MiXCR on the 5' RACE reads. Among approximately 59,000 distinct CDR3 sequences listed, over 5% were seen once. The sample consisted of PBMCs. The receptor source for this set is a human donor with multiple sclerosis. The donor label of this sample is uncertain.

Ten or more counts support this clonotype. The J gene is TRBJ2-5, the V gene TRBV7-6, with D unresolved. The CDR3 length is 15 residues. Germline V gene lookup returns CDR1 SGHVS and CDR2 FNYEAQ. V lost 0 bases and J lost 1, with 9 bases in between. CDR3 amino acids: CASSLASYLQETQYF. The DNA of the CDR3 is TGTGCCAGCAGCTTAGCGTCCTATCTCCAAGAGACCCAGTACTTC.

This clonotype was counted many times. CDR3 DNA sequence: TGTGCCAGCAGCGTAGATGGACGGGAGAACACTGAAGCTTTCTTT. This codes for CASSVDGRENTEAFF. V and J are TRBV9 and TRBJ1-1; no reliable D call. The CDR3 is made up of 15 amino acids. From germline, CDR1 is SGDLS and CDR2 YYNGEE. Trimming shortened V by 0 bases and J by 1 base, and 10 bases separated the two germline ends.

In its sample, this clonotype was seen many times. The rearrangement joins TRBV5-1 to TRBJ2-1, with D unclear. The CDR3 spans 16 residues. Looked up from germline, CDR1 is SGHRS and CDR2 is YFSETQ. Trimming removed 4 bases at V and 0 bases at J, with 14 bases between. CDR3: CASSLPPPSSYNEQFF. DNA for the CDR3: TGCGCCAGCAGCCTACCCCCCCCGAGCTCCTACAATGAGCAGTTCTTC.

This clonotype came up many times. The chain employs TRBV10-3 and TRBJ1-4, with 8 bases that match TRBD1. The J segment lost 7 bases and the V segment lost 6 bases, leaving 7 bases of the junction unmatched. Germline CDR1 and CDR2: ENHRY and SYGVKD. The CDR3 contains 14 residues. This CDR3 is CAISQGAGGEKLFF. CDR3 nucleotide sequence: TGTGCCATCAGCCAGGGGGCCGGAGGTGAAAAACTGTTTTTT.

The sample holds many counts of this clonotype. The rearrangement links TRBV15 to TRBJ1-1; TRBD1 agrees at 9 bases. V shed 0 bases, J shed 1 base, and the junction held 6 bases outside the gene matches. CDR1 and CDR2 from the germline V gene are LNHNV and YYDKDF (reference sequence). The CDR3 contains 17 residues. This CDR3 is CATSRDYWTGANTEAFF. As DNA, the CDR3 is TGTGCCACCAGCAGAGACTATTGGACAGGGGCGAACACTGAAGCTTTCTTT. Supplemented by reference TRBV15 and TRBJ1-1, the full variable domain reads DAMVIQNPRYQVTQFGKPVTLSCSQTLNHNVMYWYQQKSSQAPKLLFHYYDKDFNNEADTPDNFQSRRPNTSFCFLDIRSPGLGDTAMYLCATSRDYWTGANTEAFFGQGTRLTVV.

This clonotype was seen ten or more times. The chain uses TRBV5-1 and TRBJ2-1; 8 nucleotides align to TRBD1. This CDR3 region has 15 residues. With V trimmed by 0 bases and J by 6 bases, 5 bases remained unmatched. The germline V gene has CDR1 SGHRS and CDR2 YFSETQ. The chain's CDR3 is CASSLAPTGVNEQFF. In DNA, the CDR3 is TGCGCCAGCAGCTTGGCCCCGACAGGGGTCAATGAGCAGTTCTTC.

This clonotype was observed many times. The V call is TRBV20-1, the J call TRBJ2-3; no definite D call. Germline CDR1 and CDR2: DFQATT and SNEGSKA (reference sequence). Trimming cost V 4 bases and J 0 bases, with 11 bases left between them. The CDR3 is made up of 14 amino acids. CDR3 nucleotide sequence: TGCAGTGCTAACGGACCTTTGAGCACAGATACGCAGTATTTT. Translated: CSANGPLSTDTQYF.

This clonotype has a count of ten or more. The J gene is TRBJ2-1, the V gene TRBV5-1; 8 nucleotides align to TRBD2. The CDR3 consists of 15 residues. V was clipped by 6 bases and J by 8 bases; unmatched bases: 13. CDR1 is SGHRS and CDR2 is YFSETQ in the germline V gene. This CDR3 reads CASTPAYGGGHEQFF. CDR3 DNA: TGCGCCAGCACCCCAGCGTACGGCGGGGGGCATGAGCAGTTCTTC.

This clonotype was seen ten or more times. The chain couples TRBV5-1 to TRBJ2-1; 9 bases are shared with TRBD2. Germline V gene lookup returns CDR1 SGHRS and CDR2 YFSETQ. This CDR3 is built from 18 residues. The V gene end was trimmed by 0 bases and the J gene end by 3 bases; junction bases not matched to a gene: 10. Written as DNA, the CDR3 is TGCGCCAGCAGCTTGGGGGTACTAGCGGGTGGGAGCTACAATGAGCAGTTCTTC. Residues: CASSLGVLAGGSYNEQFF.

This clonotype was recorded many times. This chain uses TRBV6-2 or TRBV6-3 with TRBJ1-4; no clear D. Germline CDR1 MNHEY, CDR2 SVGEGT. V was pared by 5 bases and J by 7 bases, with 14 bases between. CDR3 length: 14 residues. Here the CDR3 DNA reads TGTGCCAGCAGTAGCCTGCAAGTGGCTGAAAAACTGTTTTTT. It codes for CASSSLQVAEKLFF.

This clonotype was detected many times. This CDR3 reads CASSQENTEAFF. DNA of the CDR3: TGTGCCAGCAGCCAGGAGAACACTGAAGCTTTCTTT. The rearrangement uses TRBV3-1 and TRBJ1-1, with D hard to call. Germline V gives CDR1 LGHDT, CDR2 YNNKEL (reference sequence). V shed 3 bases and J shed 1 base, with 3 bases lying between them. The CDR3 length is 12 residues.

This clonotype was counted many times. The chain recombines TRBV3-1 with TRBJ1-1; D perhaps matches TRBD1 (6 bases). From germline, CDR1 is LGHDT and CDR2 YNNKEL (reference sequence). V lost 3 bases to trimming and J lost 3 bases, with 11 bases between them. The CDR3 has 14 amino acids. CDR3 in DNA: TGTGCCAGCAGCCACCTAGGGGGGGACACTGAAGCTTTCTTT. Its translation is CASSHLGGDTEAFF.

This clonotype was counted at least ten times. The gene calls are TRBV6-4 and TRBJ2-1; D may match TRBD1 or TRBD2 (6 bases each). CDR1 is MRHNA and CDR2 is SNTAGT in the germline V gene. V gave up 8 bases and J gave up 11 bases, with 16 bases separating them. There are 12 residues in the CDR3. In DNA, the CDR3 is TGTGCCAGCTCCCCCGGGGGCAGGAAGCAGTTCTTC. It specifies CASSPGGRKQFF.

In this sample, this clonotype turned up many times. The V gene is TRBV20-1, the J gene TRBJ2-5; a possible D gene is TRBD2 (6 bases). V was clipped by 6 bases and J by 9 bases, with 26 bases between them. CDR1 and CDR2 (germline): DFQATT, SNEGSKA (reference sequence). The length of the CDR3 is 15 residues. The CDR3 region has the DNA TGCAGTGCCGAGGTCCAGGGAAGCCCGACGGGAGCCCAGTACTTC. Amino acid sequence: CSAEVQGSPTGAQYF.